Each of the 30 T cell receptor beta chains below was sequenced from the same sample in a study of cytomegalovirus exposure and HLA in healthy donors. Libraries were prepared by immunoSEQ multiplex PCR; TCRdb keeps only in-frame clonotypes and omits some of them. The sample holds about 220,000 clones, more than 75% seen once. Specimen: PBMCs. These receptors all come from a man aged 18-30 years in good health and CMV-seronegative.

This chain connects TRBV12-5 to TRBJ2-7; D is ambiguous. The V gene's germline CDR1 is LGHNT and CDR2 FRNRAP. V shed 0 bases and J shed 1 base, with 7 bases lying between them. The CDR3 is made up of 14 amino acids. DNA of the CDR3: TGTGCTAGTGGTTTGGTACTCAGGTCCTACGAGCAGTACTTC. Residues: CASGLVLRSYEQYF.

This clone was detected only a few times. The genes are TRBV25-1 and TRBJ1-6; the D is unclear. The CDR3 has 12 residues. Deletions cut 6 bases from V and 6 bases from J, with 6 bases between. CDR1 is MGHDK and CDR2 is SYGVNS in the germline V gene. The CDR3 region has the DNA TGTGCCAGCAGGGGAGGTAATTCACCCCTCCACTTT. Translated, it gives CASRGGNSPLHF.

J is TRBJ2-3 and V is TRBV27, with D possibly TRBD2 on 6 matching bases. V lost 2 bases and J 3 bases, leaving 12 bases between the germline ends. The CDR3 consists of 15 residues. The germline V gene encodes CDR1 MNHEY and CDR2 SMNVEV (reference sequence). The CDR3 DNA sequence: TGTGCCAGCAGTTTAATGGGGGGAAAGACAGATACGCAGTATTTT. It codes for CASSLMGGKTDTQYF.

This clone was found a few times. The rearrangement links TRBV4-3 to TRBJ2-3; D gene ambiguous. Trimming cost V 0 bases and J 6 bases, with 10 bases left between them. Germline CDR1 LGHNA, CDR2 YSLEER. The CDR3 is made up of 14 amino acids. The CDR3 region has the DNA TGCGCCAGCAGCCAAGAGTTTCCTCAGGATACGCAGTATTTT. The encoded protein is CASSQEFPQDTQYF.

The gene calls are TRBV11-2 and TRBJ2-2; 7 bases fit TRBD2. This CDR3 region has 16 residues. Per germline, CDR1 SGHAT and CDR2 FQNNGV. V shed 0 bases and J 4 bases; nucleotides not matched to a gene: 5. CDR3 in DNA: TGTGCCAGCAGCTTAGAACCCAGGGAGGGCACCGGGGAGCTGTTTTTT. The encoded protein is CASSLEPREGTGELFF.

This chain links TRBV5-6 with TRBJ1-5, with D perhaps matching TRBD1 (5 bases). Germline values: CDR1 SGHDT, CDR2 YYEEEE. V was cut by 4 bases and J by 1 base, with 12 bases left in between. The length of the CDR3 is 15 residues. This CDR3 reads CASSPFRGSNQPQHF. The DNA of the CDR3 is TGTGCCAGCAGCCCCTTCCGGGGGAGCAATCAGCCCCAGCATTTT.

The rearrangement joins TRBV28 to TRBJ1-6, with 10 positions matching TRBD1. V trimming: 8 bases; J trimming: 7 bases; junction bases outside the gene matches: 2. The CDR3 totals 13 residues. The germline V gene encodes CDR1 MDHEN and CDR2 SYDVKM. The CDR3 protein is CASEGQGNSPLHF. CDR3 nucleotide sequence: TGTGCCAGCGAGGGACAGGGGAATTCACCCCTCCACTTT.

The CDR3 sequence: CASSPRGNNYGYTF. DNA of the CDR3: TGTGCCAGCAGTCCCCGGGGAAACAACTATGGCTACACCTTC. The rearrangement joins TRBV6-1 to TRBJ1-2; D not certain. Germline-derived CDR1 and CDR2 are MNHNS and SASEGT. Trimming took off 5 bases at V and 2 bases at J, with 12 bases between the two ends. The CDR3 length is 14 residues.

The chain links TRBV30 to TRBJ1-1; 9 bases are shared with TRBD1. The V and J ends lost 3 bases and 7 bases, in that order; junction bases with no gene match: 6. The CDR3 is made up of 13 amino acids. The germline V gene encodes CDR1 GTSNPN and CDR2 SVGIG (reference sequence). The CDR3 here is CAWRYRGPSEAFF. CDR3 nucleotide sequence: TGTGCCTGGAGGTACAGGGGGCCGAGTGAAGCTTTCTTT.

The CDR3 DNA reads TGTGCCAGCAGCTTAGCGGGCACGCGAAATTCACCCCTCCACTTT. Residues: CASSLAGTRNSPLHF. This chain links TRBV7-8 with TRBJ1-6, with no clear D. V was clipped by 0 bases and J by 7 bases, with 10 bases between them. The CDR3 has 15 amino acids. Per the germline V gene, CDR1 is SGHVS and CDR2 is FQNEAQ.

The rearrangement uses TRBV18 and TRBJ2-7; D is possibly TRBD2 (7 bases). The CDR3 length is 16 residues. Germline V gene sequence: CDR1 KGHSH, CDR2 LQKENI. V gave up 3 bases and J gave up 3 bases, with 18 bases separating them. CDR3 DNA: TGTGCCAGCTCACCCAGGTCGGCGGGGGCTAGCTACGAGCAGTACTTC. Its translation: CASSPRSAGASYEQYF.

The CDR3 here is CAAKPLAGGENEQFF. In DNA, the CDR3 is TGTGCCGCAAAACCCCTAGCGGGAGGTGAGAATGAGCAGTTCTTC. This chain connects TRBV6-1 to TRBJ2-1; 11 bases match TRBD2. The CDR3 is 15 amino acids. Looked up from germline, CDR1 is MNHNS and CDR2 is SASEGT. After removal of 11 bases from V and 7 bases from J, the junction contained 13 bases not matched to a gene.

This clone was counted once. The chain is built from TRBV7-6 and TRBJ2-1, with 10 bases that match TRBD2. Germline CDR1 reads SGHVS; CDR2 reads FNYEAQ. V was pared by 1 base and J by 5 bases, with 2 bases of the junction left unmatched. CDR3 length: 15 amino acids. The DNA for the CDR3 is TGTGCCAGCAGCTTAGGAGCGGGGGGGAACAATGAGCAGTTCTTC. It specifies CASSLGAGGNNEQFF.

The chain recombines TRBV2 with TRBJ2-3; D may be TRBD2 (6 bases). CDR3 length: 17 amino acids. Per germline, CDR1 SNHLY and CDR2 FYNNEI. Trimming took off 0 bases at V and 1 base at J, with 14 bases between the two ends. The CDR3 spells CASSEATVLAGTDTQYF. The CDR3 DNA follows: TGTGCCAGCAGTGAAGCGACGGTTTTAGCGGGCACAGATACGCAGTATTTT.

The chain couples TRBV6-4 to TRBJ2-2; 8 bases agree with TRBD2. The V gene end was trimmed by 0 bases and the J gene end by 5 bases; junction bases not matched to a gene: 2. Germline V gene data show CDR1 as MRHNA and CDR2 as SNTAGT. The CDR3 is 15 amino acids. Written as DNA, the CDR3 is TGTGCCAGCAGTGACTCGGCGGGGGGTACCGGGGAGCTGTTTTTT. As protein: CASSDSAGGTGELFF.

The gene calls are TRBV9 and TRBJ2-1; 7 bases agree with TRBD1. The germline V gene encodes CDR1 SGDLS and CDR2 YYNGEE. This CDR3 comprises 13 residues. With 1 base clipped from V and 10 bases from J, the junction kept 5 bases outside the gene matches. The CDR3: CASSVLSTGEQFF. As DNA, the CDR3 is TGTGCCAGCAGCGTACTCTCGACAGGGGAGCAGTTCTTC. Complete variable domain (other parts from reference TRBV9 and TRBJ2-1): DSGVTQTPKHLITATGQRVTLRCSPRSGDLSVYWYQQSLDQGLQFLIQYYNGEERAKGNILERFSAQQFPDLHSELNLSSLELGDSALYFCASSVLSTGEQFFGPGTRLTVL.

This chain joins TRBV18 and TRBJ2-7, with D perhaps TRBD1 (5 bases). V lost 6 bases and J 7 bases, leaving 19 bases between the germline ends. The germline CDR1 and CDR2 sequences are KGHSH and LQKENI. The CDR3 extends over 14 amino acids. This chain's CDR3 is CASSLQGGAREQYF. Here the CDR3 DNA reads TGTGCCAGCTCCCTCCAGGGTGGGGCGAGGGAGCAGTACTTC.

This clone has just one count. The chain has TRBV29-1 and TRBJ2-3; possibly TRBD1 for D (6 bases). V was trimmed by 2 bases and J by 3 bases, leaving 15 bases between them. CDR1 and CDR2 from the germline V gene are SQVTM and ANQGSEA. CDR3 length: 15 residues. This CDR3 reads CSVEFWDTKTDTQYF. Written as DNA, the CDR3 is TGCAGCGTTGAATTTTGGGACACCAAAACAGATACGCAGTATTTT.

J is TRBJ1-5 and V is TRBV18; 9 nucleotides agree with TRBD1. The V segment lost 4 bases and the J segment 4 bases; nucleotides outside the gene matches: 8. Germline CDR1 KGHSH, CDR2 LQKENI. This CDR3 comprises 16 residues. In nucleotides, the CDR3 is TGTGCCAGCTCACAATCACAGGGGGCGACAAATCAGCCCCAGCATTTT. Translation gives CASSQSQGATNQPQHF.

The chain carries TRBV15 and TRBJ2-1, with 7 bases that match TRBD1. Germline CDR1 LNHNV, CDR2 YYDKDF (reference sequence). Trimming removed 2 bases from V and 5 bases from J; junction bases left unmatched: 3. This CDR3 region has 14 residues. In DNA form, the CDR3 reads TGTGCCACCAGCAGACAAACAGGGGACAATGAGCAGTTCTTC. Translated: CATSRQTGDNEQFF.

The chain has TRBV11-2 and TRBJ2-7; the match to TRBD2 covers 7 bases. After removal of 0 bases from V and 4 bases from J, the junction contained 6 bases not matched to a gene. Germline V gives CDR1 SGHAT, CDR2 FQNNGV. The CDR3 is made up of 15 amino acids. The CDR3 loop is CASSLEGLAAYEQYF. The CDR3 bases are TGTGCCAGCAGCTTAGAAGGGCTAGCGGCATACGAGCAGTACTTC.

The chain recombines TRBV10-3 with TRBJ1-1, with 8 bases lining up with TRBD1. Germline V lookup: CDR1 ENHRY, CDR2 SYGVKD. The junction had 5 bases not matched to a gene; V was cut back by 3 bases and J by 5 bases. The length of the CDR3 is 14 residues. CDR3 loop: CAISELTGETEAFF. Written as DNA, the CDR3 is TGTGCCATCAGTGAACTGACAGGGGAGACTGAAGCTTTCTTT.

This chain uses TRBV5-1 with TRBJ1-2; D possibly corresponds to TRBD1 (6 bases). The V end was cut by 2 bases, the J end by 3 bases, with 14 bases between. This CDR3 is built from 15 residues. CDR1 and CDR2 from the germline V gene are SGHRS and YFSETQ. The CDR3 bases are TGCGCCAGCAGCTTCAGGGGCTCGTGGGACTATGGCTACACCTTC. Residues: CASSFRGSWDYGYTF.

The gene calls are TRBV6-5 and TRBJ2-5; a weak D match, TRBD1 (6 bases). This CDR3 contains 13 residues. Trimming shortened V by 4 bases and J by 7 bases, and 13 bases separated the two germline ends. Germline V lookup: CDR1 MNHEY, CDR2 SVGAGI. This CDR3 reads CASSSPLQGTQYF. Written as DNA, the CDR3 is TGTGCCAGCAGTTCCCCCCTACAGGGGACCCAGTACTTC.

The V and J genes are TRBV7-9 and TRBJ2-3, with unresolved D. In germline, CDR1 is SEHNR, CDR2 FQNEAQ (reference sequence). V lost 1 base to trimming and J lost 6 bases, with 20 bases between them. The CDR3 is made up of 17 amino acids. Written as DNA, the CDR3 is TGTGCCAGCAGCTTAGGTGGTGGATCCGAACTGGAGGATACGCAGTATTTT. This codes for CASSLGGGSELEDTQYF.

This chain uses TRBV4-3 with TRBJ2-1; 7 nucleotides align to TRBD2. This CDR3 spans 15 amino acids. V gave up 0 bases and J gave up 7 bases; unmatched junction bases: 6. Germline assignment: CDR1 LGHNA and CDR2 YSLEER. This CDR3 reads CASSQDMASGNEQFF. The CDR3 DNA is TGCGCCAGCAGCCAAGATATGGCTAGCGGAAATGAGCAGTTCTTC.

This chain connects TRBV6-5 to TRBJ2-5, with 7 nucleotides matching TRBD1. After removal of 2 bases from V and 4 bases from J, the junction contained 4 bases not matched to a gene. CDR1 is MNHEY, CDR2 SVGAGI, per germline. This CDR3 has 14 residues. The DNA of the CDR3 is TGTGCCAGCAGTTACACCAGACAGGGAGAGACCCAGTACTTC. Translated, it gives CASSYTRQGETQYF.

This clone has just a few counts. This same CDR3 is encoded by further DNA sequences in the sample. The J gene is TRBJ1-5, the V gene TRBV19; D ambiguous. The CDR3 runs to 15 residues. Germline assignment: CDR1 LNHDA and CDR2 SQIVND (reference sequence). V was trimmed by 6 bases and J by 0 bases, leaving 12 bases between them. For the CDR3, the DNA is TGTGCCAGTAGCACCACGGGGTATAGCAATCAGCCCCAGCATTTT. Translation: CASSTTGYSNQPQHF.

J is TRBJ2-7 and V is TRBV6-4; tentative D call: TRBD1 (5 bases). Germline V gives CDR1 MRHNA, CDR2 SNTAGT. The CDR3 runs to 18 residues. V lost 0 bases, J lost 2 bases, and 20 bases lay in between. The DNA for the CDR3 is TGTGCCAGCAGTGACTCGATCCGGGCCAAAGTAGGGGCCTACGAGCAGTACTTC. Protein: CASSDSIRAKVGAYEQYF.

This clone was found once. This chain joins TRBV5-5 and TRBJ1-5, with 7 bases fitting TRBD1. The germline V gene has CDR1 SGHKS and CDR2 YYEKEE (reference sequence). The CDR3 totals 15 residues. After removal of 3 bases from V and 0 bases from J, the junction contained 3 bases not matched to a gene. CDR3 residues: CASSWDSLSNQPQHF. DNA for the CDR3: TGTGCCAGCAGCTGGGACAGTCTTAGCAATCAGCCCCAGCATTTT.